A selection of T cell receptor beta chains follows, all from one sample in a study of cytomegalovirus exposure and HLA in healthy donors. The assay was immunoSEQ multiplex PCR, and TCRdb's table has in-frame clones only and misses some. Recorded for this sample: around 33,000 clones. The sequenced material came from PBMCs. The receptors originated from a man aged 35-49 years in good health and CMV-seronegative. The CDR3 runs from the conserved cysteine through the conserved F or W. The order of the fields is V gene, clone size, D gene, J gene, CDR3 DNA, CDR3 protein. The D gene is left open where the match is weak. The size entry is marked missing in some rows and otherwise reads once, few, many or a size class.

TRBV5-8	NA	TRBD1	TRBJ1-5	TGTGCCAGCAGTCAGGGGGAAGATCAGCCCCAGCATTTT	CASSQGEDQPQHF
TRBV11-1	NA	NA	TRBJ1-2	TGTGCCAGCAGCATTCATCAGGGTGAGGATGGCTACACCTTC	CASSIHQGEDGYTF
TRBV28	NA	NA	TRBJ2-6	TGTGCCAGCACCCAACGGCGGGGTACAGGGGCCAACGTCCTGACTTTC	CASTQRRGTGANVLTF
TRBV4-2	NA	NA	TRBJ2-1	TGTGCCAGCAGCCAAGAAACCAGCGGCAACGACAATGAGCAGTTCTTC	CASSQETSGNDNEQFF
TRBV4-3	NA	NA	TRBJ2-3	TGCGCCAGCAGCCAAGGGCGGAGGGGCGCATATGATACGCAGTATTTT	CASSQGRRGAYDTQYF
TRBV9	NA	NA	TRBJ1-4	TGTGCCAGCAGCGTAGGGAGTGCAACTAATGAAAAACTGTTTTTT	CASSVGSATNEKLFF
TRBV9	NA	NA	TRBJ1-1	TGTGCCAGCAGCAGGGGCAGGTTGAACACTGAAGCTTTCTTT	CASSRGRLNTEAFF
TRBV27	NA	NA	TRBJ1-5	TGTGCCAGCAGAATAACAGGGAACAATCAGCCCCAGCATTTT	CASRITGNNQPQHF
TRBV4-1	NA	TRBD2	TRBJ2-3	TGCGCCAGCAGGAGTCCGGGACTAGCGGGAGGGCACTTTATCACAGATACGCAGTATTTT	CASRSPGLAGGHFITDTQYF
TRBV7-2	NA	NA	TRBJ2-7	TGTGCCAGCAGCTCTCTATTCACCGAGCAGTACTTC	CASSSLFTEQYF
TRBV27	NA	TRBD1	TRBJ1-5	TGTGCCAGCAGTTTATCGACAGGGGCCGGTCAGCCCCAGCATTTT	CASSLSTGAGQPQHF
TRBV6-4	medium-sized	NA	TRBJ2-2	TGTGCCAGCAGTGACTCGAGCGGAAACACCGGGGAGCTGTTTTTT	CASSDSSGNTGELFF
TRBV4-3	NA	TRBD2	TRBJ2-1	TGCGCCAGCAGCCAGACTAGCGGAATGTACAATGAGCAGTTCTTC	CASSQTSGMYNEQFF
TRBV4-1	NA	TRBD2	TRBJ2-5	TGCGCCAGCAGCCAGAACCTCCAGCGGGGGTACCAAGAGACCCAGTACTTC	CASSQNLQRGYQETQYF
TRBV5-1	medium-sized	TRBD2	TRBJ2-3	TGCGCCAGCAGCCCCGGACTAGCGGGAGATACGCAGTATTTT	CASSPGLAGDTQYF
TRBV5-1	NA	TRBD1	TRBJ2-7	TGCGCCAGCAGCAAAAACCGGGACAGGGGGCAGTACGAGCAGTACTTC	CASSKNRDRGQYEQYF
TRBV7-9	NA	TRBD1	TRBJ1-2	TGTGCCAGCAGCATTGGACAGGGTGGCTACACCTTC	CASSIGQGGYTF
TRBV7-4	NA	NA	TRBJ1-4	TGTGCCAGCAGTGAAGGACACCGTCTCCTAGTCGACAATGAAAAACTGTTTTTT	CASSEGHRLLVDNEKLFF
TRBV4-2	NA	TRBD1	TRBJ2-7	TGTGCCAGCAGCCAAGAGTGGGACAGGGTGGACGAGCAGTACTTC	CASSQEWDRVDEQYF
TRBV5-1	NA	NA	TRBJ2-2	TGCGCCAGCGGACTAGACAGGGGAGGGGCCGGGGAGCTGTTTTTT	CASGLDRGGAGELFF
TRBV5-4	NA	NA	TRBJ2-7	TGTGCCAGCAGCTTGGCCCCGCAGGTCTACGAGCAGTACTTC	CASSLAPQVYEQYF
TRBV6-5	NA	TRBD2	TRBJ2-1	TGTGCCAGCAGTTCGTTAGCGGGGACGATTCAACATGAGCAGTTCTTC	CASSSLAGTIQHEQFF
TRBV28	NA	NA	TRBJ1-1	TGTGCCAGCAGCCCCGGGGGAGGCCCGCTTGAAGCTTTCTTT	CASSPGGGPLEAFF
TRBV30	NA	TRBD1	TRBJ2-5	TGTGCCTGGAGTGCGTTGGCAGGGGGCTCCCAAGAGACCCAGTACTTC	CAWSALAGGSQETQYF
TRBV10-3	NA	NA	TRBJ2-1	TGTGCCATCACTAGGAGTCCGGAGAATGAGCAGTTCTTC	CAITRSPENEQFF
TRBV14	NA	TRBD1	TRBJ1-5	TGTGCCAGCAGCCAAGGTAAGGACAGGGGTCAGCCCCAGCATTTT	CASSQGKDRGQPQHF
TRBV30	NA	NA	TRBJ1-4	TGTGCCTGGACCACTCACCCGGGGGGCGGTGAAAAACTGTTTTTT	CAWTTHPGGGEKLFF
TRBV19	NA	TRBD2	TRBJ2-4	TGTGCCAGTACGGGCGAGCGGGAGGTCGGTGGAAACATTCAGTACTTC	CASTGEREVGGNIQYF
TRBV30	NA	TRBD2	TRBJ2-2	TGTGCCTGGAATACCGGGAAACTAGCGGGAGGAACCGGGGAGCTGTTTTTT	CAWNTGKLAGGTGELFF
TRBV6-6	NA	NA	TRBJ1-2	TGTGCCAGCAGTCCTCGATGGCCCTATGGCTACACCTTC	CASSPRWPYGYTF
TRBV5-1	NA	NA	TRBJ2-2	TGCGCCAGCAGCGACCGGGAAATCGTACCCGGGGAGCTGTTTTTT	CASSDREIVPGELFF
TRBV9	NA	TRBD1	TRBJ1-2	TGTGCCAGCAGTCATAGGACAGGGGTAGGTGGCTACACCTTC	CASSHRTGVGGYTF
TRBV7-9	NA	TRBD1	TRBJ1-2	TGTGCCAGCACCGTGACAGGGGATGGGCATGGCTACACCTTC	CASTVTGDGHGYTF
TRBV14	NA	TRBD1	TRBJ1-1	TGTGCCAGCAGCCAACTGACAGGGGGCTTGTCTGAAGCTTTCTTT	CASSQLTGGLSEAFF
TRBV5-1	NA	TRBD2	TRBJ2-7	TGCGCCAGCAGCTTTACTAGCGGGAGGGCCAGTCAATACTTC	CASSFTSGRASQYF
TRBV7-8	NA	TRBD2	TRBJ2-7	TGTGCCAGCAGCTCTAGCGGGGGACAAGCCTACGAGCAGTACTTC	CASSSSGGQAYEQYF
TRBV7-2	NA	TRBD1	TRBJ1-4	TGTGCCAGCAGCAGAGGGACAGGGCATAATGAAAAACTGTTTTTT	CASSRGTGHNEKLFF
TRBV19	NA	NA	TRBJ1-1	TGTGCCAGTAGTCCCCCGCGGGGGCTGAACACTGAAGCTTTCTTT	CASSPPRGLNTEAFF
TRBV4-3	NA	TRBD1	TRBJ2-7	TGCGCCAGCAGCCAAGATCCGCAGGGGGCCTTGGACGAGCAGTACTTC	CASSQDPQGALDEQYF
TRBV19	NA	NA	TRBJ2-7	TGTGCCAGTAGTATCCAAGGGAGGCCCGTATACGAGCAGTACTTC	CASSIQGRPVYEQYF
TRBV19	NA	NA	TRBJ2-3	TGTGCCAGTACCCTCCTAGCGAGGGGTAAAGGTGGTACGCAGTATTTT	CASTLLARGKGGTQYF
TRBV2	NA	TRBD1	TRBJ2-2	TGTGCCAGCAACCGACAGGGGGAGAACACCGGGGAGCTGTTTTTT	CASNRQGENTGELFF
TRBV9	NA	NA	TRBJ2-3	TGTGCCAGCAGCAGGTCACACGCGGGGAACACAGATACGCAGTATTTT	CASSRSHAGNTDTQYF
TRBV5-1	NA	TRBD1	TRBJ1-1	TGCGCCAGCAGCACGGACCCAGGGGGCCTCACTGAAGCTTTCTTT	CASSTDPGGLTEAFF